The 6 T cell receptor beta chains given below trace back to one sample, sequenced in a study of T cells in localized non-small cell lung cancer. Sequencing used immunoSEQ multiplex PCR; TCRdb keeps in-frame clones, though not all of them. The sample lists approximately 57,000 clones, roughly 90% seen once, with less than 6% in the top ten. This specimen consisted of peripheral blood, obtained before any cancer treatment. Receptors originate from a woman aged 40-70 years with stage I lung adenocarcinoma.

Here the CDR3 reads CASSLRDNNQPQHF. DNA of the CDR3: TGTGCCAGCAGCTTGCGGGACAACAATCAGCCCCAGCATTTT. This chain uses TRBV5-5 with TRBJ1-5, with D perhaps TRBD1 (6 bases). Trimming took 1 base from V and 3 from J, leaving 8 bases between them. Germline V gene data show CDR1 as SGHKS and CDR2 as YYEKEE (reference sequence). CDR3 length: 14 residues.

This chain uses TRBV30 with TRBJ1-4; TRBD1 matches at 7 bases. CDR1 is GTSNPN and CDR2 is SVGIG in the germline V gene (reference sequence). This CDR3 region has 11 residues. Trimming took 8 bases from V and 10 from J; bases not matched to a gene: 7. This chain's CDR3 is CARMRQGKLFF. The CDR3 nucleotides are TGTGCCCGGATGCGACAGGGAAAACTGTTTTTT.

The table lists this clone with a count of one. The DNA for the CDR3 is TGTGCCAGCAGTTCGGACCCGAACTATGGCTACACCTTC. Its translation is CASSSDPNYGYTF. This chain uses TRBV27 with TRBJ1-2; no definite D call. Germline CDR1 MNHEY, CDR2 SMNVEV (reference sequence). The CDR3 length is 13 residues. V lost 4 bases to trimming and J lost 2 bases, with 8 bases between them.

V gene TRBV5-5 combines with J gene TRBJ2-2; 7 nucleotides agree with TRBD1. CDR3 length: 16 amino acids. Germline values: CDR1 SGHKS, CDR2 YYEKEE (reference sequence). The J segment lost 0 bases and the V segment lost 4 bases, leaving 6 bases of the junction unmatched. The DNA for the CDR3 is TGTGCCAGCAGCCTAGGGACAGCTACGAACACCGGGGAGCTGTTTTTT. This translates into CASSLGTATNTGELFF.

In this sample, this clone turned up once. The chain recombines TRBV30 with TRBJ2-1; tentatively, D is TRBD1 (7 bases). Between the trimmed V and J ends, which lost 4 bases and 6 bases, there was a span of 16 bases. This CDR3 is 14 amino acids long. Germline V lookup: CDR1 GTSNPN, CDR2 SVGIG (reference sequence). CDR3 amino acids: CAWTGGTHSNEQFF. CDR3 DNA sequence: TGTGCCTGGACAGGGGGGACCCACTCCAATGAGCAGTTCTTC.

This chain joins TRBV9 and TRBJ2-3, with TRBD2 matching over 10 bases. The germline gives CDR1 SGDLS, CDR2 YYNGEE. The CDR3 sequence is 16 residues long. V trimming: 2 bases; J trimming: 6 bases; junction bases outside the gene matches: 9. CDR3 sequence (DNA): TGTGCCAGCAGCGTCCAACAGCGGGGGGGCCTGGATACGCAGTATTTT. Residues: CASSVQQRGGLDTQYF.